Below, 18 T cell receptor beta chains from the same sample are listed, as sequenced in a study of shared clonotypes between healthy human individuals (TCRdb year 2020). The protocol used for the library was the immunoSEQ multiplex PCR assay. TCRdb stores this immuneACCESS table with in-frame sequences only. Part of the clones is absent; in the studies checked, under half of the shortfall reflects unresolved V genes, and no reason is known for the rest. Recorded for this sample are a few million clones; 85% to 95% of them occurred a single time. The biggest ten clones account for around 0.14% of the sample. Sequenced material: naive CD4+ T cells sorted from blood. Read against the paper, the sample's cell subset or site label means: CD45RA+ positively selected. The receptors originated from a man between 18 and 35 years old in good health.

This chain uses TRBV6-5 with TRBJ2-2; D assignment may be TRBD1 or TRBD2 (7 bases each). The CDR3 loop spans 16 amino acids. V was trimmed by 4 bases and J by 1 base, leaving 13 bases between them. CDR1 MNHEY and CDR2 SVGAGI come from the germline V gene. This CDR3 reads CASSLGGTVNTGELFF. The CDR3 coding sequence is TGTGCCAGCAGTTTGGGAGGGACAGTGAACACCGGGGAGCTGTTTTTT.

This chain connects TRBV7-9 to TRBJ1-1, with no clear D. The V gene lost 1 base and the J gene lost 0 bases, with 9 bases spanning the gap. There are 15 residues in the CDR3. The germline V gene encodes CDR1 SEHNR and CDR2 FQNEAQ (reference sequence). This chain's CDR3 is CASSLGVRMNTEAFF. In DNA form, the CDR3 reads TGTGCCAGCAGCTTAGGAGTTCGTATGAACACTGAAGCTTTCTTT.

This clone was seen just once. The rearrangement joins TRBV7-2 to TRBJ1-2; D call uncertain. CDR3 size: 17 residues. Germline V gene sequence: CDR1 SGHTA, CDR2 FQGNSA. The ends were cut back, 5 bases at V and 3 bases at J, with 22 bases in the middle. CDR3 residues: CASSATRKGPNDYGYTF. The DNA for the CDR3 is TGTGCCAGCAGCGCTACAAGGAAGGGCCCTAACGACTATGGCTACACCTTC.

The DNA of the CDR3 is TGCGCCAGCAATCCCCTAGCGGGGCTGGATACGCAGTATTTT. Translated, it gives CASNPLAGLDTQYF. The chain uses TRBV5-1 and TRBJ2-3, with TRBD2 identical over 9 bases. The V gene's germline CDR1 is SGHRS and CDR2 YFSETQ. CDR3 length equals 14 residues. V lost 6 bases to trimming and J lost 6 bases; unmatched junction nucleotides: 8.

The genes are TRBV28 and TRBJ2-5; D may match TRBD1 or TRBD2 (5 bases each). Trimming removed 7 bases from V and 1 base from J, with 10 bases in between. The CDR3 has 13 residues. Germline V gives CDR1 MDHEN, CDR2 SYDVKM. CDR3 DNA sequence: TGTGCCAGCACCCTGGGGGTCCAAGAGACCCAGTACTTC. Residues: CASTLGVQETQYF.

There are a few counts of this clone. The chain links TRBV19 to TRBJ1-2; D remains unclear. Trimming stripped 10 bases from V and 2 bases from J, with 8 bases between. The germline gives CDR1 LNHDA, CDR2 SQIVND (reference sequence). This CDR3 spans 11 amino acids. The CDR3 nucleotides are TGTGCCATCCAGGTAAACTATGGCTACACCTTC. Its translation is CAIQVNYGYTF.

Comment on this clone: This sample also contains other DNA sequences that code for the same CDR3. The chain employs TRBV6-5 and TRBJ2-3; D gene uncertain. Germline V gene sequence: CDR1 MNHEY, CDR2 SVGAGI. Trimming took off 4 bases at V and 2 bases at J, with 4 bases between the two ends. This CDR3 region has 12 residues. CDR3 region: CASSSTTDTQYF. The CDR3 nucleotides read TGTGCCAGCAGTTCTACCACAGATACGCAGTATTTT.

The chain's CDR3 is CASSGGTSGTAPNEQYF. The CDR3 region has the DNA TGTGCCAGCAGCGGAGGGACTAGCGGAACTGCTCCGAACGAGCAGTACTTC. V is TRBV7-2 and J is TRBJ2-7, with 11 bases matching TRBD2. Losses at the gene ends were 5 bases for V and 5 bases for J; bases not matched to a gene: 14. Germline values: CDR1 SGHTA, CDR2 FQGNSA. This CDR3 contains 17 residues. Based on the CDR3 plus reference TRBV7-2 and TRBJ2-7, the full variable domain is GAGVSQSPSNKVTEKGKDVELRCDPISGHTALYWYRQSLGQGLEFLIYFQGNSAPDKSGLPSDRFSAERTGGSVSTLTIQRTQQEDSAVYLCASSGGTSGTAPNEQYFGPGTRLTVT.

V usage is TRBV10-1 and J usage is TRBJ2-1; 10 bases line up with TRBD2. Germline assignment: CDR1 WNHNN and CDR2 SYGVQD (reference sequence). The CDR3 length is 15 residues. Trimming cost V 2 bases and J 7 bases; bases outside gene matches: 5. CDR3 residues: CASSEASGGRNEQFF. Here the CDR3 DNA reads TGCGCCAGCAGTGAGGCTAGCGGGGGTAGGAATGAGCAGTTCTTC.

The chain couples TRBV5-1 to TRBJ2-3; D unclear. The CDR3 is made up of 14 amino acids. Germline V gives CDR1 SGHRS, CDR2 YFSETQ. With 4 bases removed from V and 4 bases from J, the gap between germline ends came to 13 bases. The CDR3 DNA reads TGCGCCAGCAGCCTGGACCCGCCCTCAGATACGCAGTATTTT. Protein: CASSLDPPSDTQYF.

This clone came up once. This chain uses TRBV7-2 with TRBJ2-5; D unclear. The V gene lost 1 base and the J gene lost 3 bases, with 12 bases spanning the gap. Germline values: CDR1 SGHTA, CDR2 FQGNSA. The length of the CDR3 is 15 residues. The CDR3, as DNA: TGTGCCAGCAGCTTAGTAGGGCAGGCAAAAGAGACCCAGTACTTC. Encoded protein: CASSLVGQAKETQYF.

The chain has TRBV6-5 and TRBJ1-2, with no clear D. Germline-derived CDR1 and CDR2 are MNHEY and SVGAGI. CDR3 length: 14 residues. Trimming pared 2 bases from V and 2 bases from J, leaving 9 bases between. The CDR3 loop is CASSYGEGNYGYTF. CDR3 sequence (DNA): TGTGCCAGCAGTTACGGTGAGGGAAACTATGGCTACACCTTC.

Concerning this clone: Different DNA sequences within this sample yield the same CDR3. The chain has TRBV5-1 and TRBJ2-1; 7 bases align to TRBD2. The CDR3 totals 17 residues. The germline V gene encodes CDR1 SGHRS and CDR2 YFSETQ. Trimming took 0 bases from V and 0 from J; bases not matched to a gene: 6. The CDR3: CASSLAASGSSYNEQFF. The CDR3 DNA is TGCGCCAGCAGCTTGGCGGCTAGCGGTAGCTCCTACAATGAGCAGTTCTTC.

Remarks on this clone: Additional DNA sequences in this sample encode the identical CDR3. V is TRBV18 and J is TRBJ1-2; 9 bases map to TRBD1. Germline values: CDR1 KGHSH, CDR2 LQKENI. The CDR3 consists of 14 residues. V trimming: 3 bases; J trimming: 4 bases; junction bases outside the gene matches: 3. CDR3 bases: TGTGCCAGCTCACCGGAGGGACAGGGCTATGGCTACACCTTC. Protein product: CASSPEGQGYGYTF.

The gene calls are TRBV5-8 and TRBJ1-4; 9 bases line up with TRBD1. Germline trimming cut 2 bases from V and 10 bases from J; bases unmatched to any gene: 9. Germline V gene data show CDR1 as SGHTS and CDR2 as YDEGEE. CDR3 length: 15 residues. DNA of the CDR3: TGTGCCAGCAGCTTACGGACAGGGGAGGGTGGAAAACTGTTTTTT. This encodes CASSLRTGEGGKLFF.

V usage is TRBV5-4 and J usage is TRBJ2-7; 9 bases are a match to TRBD2. Looked up from germline, CDR1 is SGHNT and CDR2 is YYREEE (reference sequence). V lost 0 bases, J lost 3 bases, and 10 bases stayed unmatched. The CDR3 runs 17 residues. The CDR3 sequence: CASSLGPGTSQSYEQYF. In nucleotides, the CDR3 is TGTGCCAGCAGCTTGGGCCCTGGGACTAGCCAGAGCTACGAGCAGTACTTC.

The chain couples TRBV2 to TRBJ1-5; possibly TRBD1 for D (5 bases). Trimming took off 3 bases at V and 11 bases at J, with 23 bases between the two ends. The CDR3 length is 16 residues. Germline CDR1 SNHLY, CDR2 FYNNEI. The CDR3 DNA sequence: TGTGCCAGCAGTGAGGGACGGGGTAGTCTAGGAATTGCCCAGCATTTT. This encodes CASSEGRGSLGIAQHF. The entire variable domain, with the rest obtained from reference TRBV2 and TRBJ1-5, is as follows: EPEVTQTPSHQVTQMGQEVILRCVPISNHLYFYWYRQILGQKVEFLVSFYNNEISEKSEIFDDQFSVERPDGSNFTLKIRSTKLEDSAMYFCASSEGRGSLGIAQHFGDGTRLSIL.

The V and J genes are TRBV19 and TRBJ1-2, with no clear D. Trimming removed 7 bases at V and 8 bases at J, with 11 bases between. The germline CDR1 and CDR2 sequences are LNHDA and SQIVND (reference sequence). The CDR3 runs to 11 residues. The CDR3 loop is CASTGPLGYTF. The CDR3 bases are TGTGCCAGTACGGGCCCACTAGGCTACACCTTC.